This T cell receptor beta chain was observed in a study of T-cell reconstitution after alpha-beta-depleted transplantation in children (dated by TCRdb to the mid-2010s). Some background on the complete study: The study quantitatively tracked T-cell immune reconstitution after TCRalphabeta/CD19-depleted allogeneic hematopoietic cell transplantation in children using TCR repertoire profiling. The full study reports these points: Over the following months the frequencies of hyperexpanded clones went down, and after one year T-cell counts and TCRbeta diversity were mostly credited to newly produced T cells. About two months after transplant, the apparently early recovery of alphabetaT-cell counts reportedly depended on just several hundred clones that had expanded rapidly and came from non-depleted graft cells. In some patients, high TCRbeta diversity at day 60 was attributed to recipient T cells and intrathymic progenitors that had survived conditioning.

CDR1 MGHDK and CDR2 SYGVNS were looked up in the germline V gene. Reading from cysteine to phenylalanine, the CDR3 counts 16 amino acids. Only the CDR3 portion is preserved as DNA: 48 bases, with reading frame beginning at the first base. V gives up 0 bases and J gives up 3 bases, and the segment between their germline ends measures 14 bases. The meaning of the sample's treatment or condition label: allogeneic hematopoietic cell transplantation with graft depleted of TCRalphabeta T cells and CD19 B cells. The transplant recipients were children given TCRalphabeta/CD19-depleted allogeneic hematopoietic cell grafts. Libraries were constructed by PCR. Sequencing was performed on an Illumina HiSeq 2500. TCR libraries were prepared with molecular barcoding, using unique molecular identifiers to normalize TCRbeta repertoire quantification. TCRdb passed the public sequencing reads through fastp at Q25 and MiXCR, retaining productive beta sequences. One record per CDR3 amino acid sequence lists the most common genes and DNA. In this sample the table shows some 70,000 distinct CDR3 sequences, approximately 5% of which occur a single time. Together, the top ten hold under 20% of the sample.

This clonotype was seen ten or more times. There is no known antigen for this receptor. Qualities for individual bases were not recorded, and no much larger clone is one base off. The chain couples TRBV25-1 to TRBJ1-1; TRBD1 is a weak D gene call, 6 bases matching. The receptor was isolated from a boy in the first two years of life who had a stem cell transplant for acute myeloid leukemia, so the T cells may come from the graft donor. The material was PBMCs, mostly from graft donor cells, obtained 180 days after TCRalphabeta/CD19-depleted stem cell transplant. The CDR3 reads CASSEYGGAPYTEAFF. The DNA sequence is TGTGCCAGCAGTGAATATGGGGGCGCACCTTACACTGAAGCTTTCTTT.